Listed below are T cell receptor beta chains from one sample, sequenced in a study of shared clonotypes between healthy human individuals. Sequenced by immunoSEQ multiplex PCR; TCRdb stores in-frame clones only, minus some. Here the sample spans more than 2 million clones, around 93% being singletons. What was sequenced was naive CD8+ T cells from PBMCs. The receptors were gathered from a man younger than 35 in good health. Some clones in this sample may be carry-over from other donors' samples. The CDR3 runs from the conserved cysteine through the conserved F or W. The D gene is left open where the match is weak. A row's size may be missing; if present it is once, few, many or a size class.

>TRBV19|.|.|TRBJ1-1
TGTGCCAGTAGAGTCCGGGGGGTGGACACTGAAGCTTTCTTT
CASRVRGVDTEAFF
>TRBV7-9|.|.|TRBJ2-5
TGTGCCAGCAGCTCCACCTCCTTCAAGGGGGGTGCCCAGACCCAGTACTTC
CASSSTSFKGGAQTQYF
>TRBV4-1|.|.|TRBJ2-7
TGCGCCAGCAGCCCAGCGTGGATGGGTCGGGACGAGCAGTACTTC
CASSPAWMGRDEQYF
>TRBV6-1|.|.|TRBJ2-7
TGTGCCAGCAGTGAACCATGGGGGGTACTATACGAGCAGTACTTC
CASSEPWGVLYEQYF
>TRBV4-3|.|.|TRBJ2-7
TGCGCCAGCAGCCAAGATCCCGGGCGGCAGGGTTACGAGCAGTACTTC
CASSQDPGRQGYEQYF
>TRBV4-1|TRBD1|.|TRBJ2-7
TGCGCCAGCAGCCCCCCCGGGACAGGGGGGCTCGAGCAGTACTTC
CASSPPGTGGLEQYF
>TRBV6-1|TRBD1|.|TRBJ2-7
TGTGCCAGCAGTGAAATAGGACAGGGGCACCCCTCCTACGAGCAGTACTTC
CASSEIGQGHPSYEQYF
>TRBV7-9|.|.|TRBJ1-1
TGTGCCAGCAGCTCACCGGGAGGGAACACTGAAGCTTTCTTT
CASSSPGGNTEAFF
>TRBV7-9|.|.|TRBJ1-2
TGTGCCAGCAGCTTATGGGGCCGCGGGCGTAACGGCTACACCTTC
CASSLWGRGRNGYTF
>TRBV4-1|TRBD2|.|TRBJ2-2
TGCGCCAGCAGCCAAGTGACTAGCGGGGTAAACACCGGGGAGCTGTTTTTT
CASSQVTSGVNTGELFF
>TRBV27|.|.|TRBJ1-1
TGTGCCAGCAGTTCTCTAGACAGTGAAGCTTTCTTT
CASSSLDSEAFF
>TRBV7-3|TRBD2|.|TRBJ2-1
TGTGCCAGCAGCTACTTGACTAGCGGGAGCGGTTACAATGAGCAGTTCTTC
CASSYLTSGSGYNEQFF
>TRBV14|.|.|TRBJ1-2
TGTGCCAGCAGCCAAGAGTGGGCGCTAAGGAGCCTCCTATTCCTTGATGGCTACACCTTC
CASSQEWALRSLLFLDGYTF
>TRBV7-9|.|once|TRBJ2-2
TGTGCCAGCAGCTTAGCGGGGGCCAAGAACACCGGGGAGCTGTTTTTT
CASSLAGAKNTGELFF
>TRBV7-9|.|.|TRBJ1-3
TGTGCCAGCAGCTTAACTCTTGGAAACACCATATATTTT
CASSLTLGNTIYF
>TRBV6-5|TRBD1|.|TRBJ1-1
TGTGCCAGCAGCCCCACGCGGACAGGCACTGAAGCTTTCTTT
CASSPTRTGTEAFF
>TRBV6-5|.|.|TRBJ1-2
TGTGCCAGCAGCCAAGTGCCCTCCTATGGCTACACCTTC
CASSQVPSYGYTF
>TRBV7-3|.|.|TRBJ2-1
TGTGCCAGCAGCGCGGTTGGAGACCCTGGGCAGTTCTTC
CASSAVGDPGQFF
>TRBV13|TRBD2|.|TRBJ2-1
TGTGCCAGCAGCCCCAGGACTAGCTTCGGTGAGCAGTTCTTC
CASSPRTSFGEQFF
>TRBV7-9|.|.|TRBJ2-2
TGTGCCAGCAGGGAGAACTCCGGGGAGCTGTTTTTT
CASRENSGELFF
>TRBV28|.|.|TRBJ2-3
TGTGCCAGCAGTTTCGCAGGGCTAAGCACAGATACGCAGTATTTT
CASSFAGLSTDTQYF
>TRBV11-2|TRBD1|.|TRBJ2-7
TGTGCCAGCAGCTTAGGGGCGGGGACAGGGAGTTTCGAGCAGTACTTC
CASSLGAGTGSFEQYF